This T cell receptor beta chain was recovered during a study of T-cell memory formation after mild COVID-19. About the research overall: Clusters were largely donor specific. Overall study results and limits: Among contracting clones, CD4+ were mainly CM/EM and CD8+ enriched in EMRA. That cross-reactive memory joined was suggested by some responding clones appearing in pre-infection memory.

The CDR3 sequence is 16 residues long. In germline, CDR1 is SGHTA, CDR2 FQGNSA. Germline trimming cut 3 bases from V and 4 bases from J; bases unmatched to any gene: 7. This clonotype has just a few counts. The target antigen is unknown. TCRdb ran MiXCR on the 5' RACE reads and lists one entry per CDR3 protein. The sample consists of about 340,000 distinct CDR3 sequences, approximately 13% of them appearing once. The rearrangement uses TRBV7-2 and TRBJ2-5; 11 bases fit TRBD2. Sequencing was done on a sample of PBMCs or a T cell subset sorted from them (not recorded which). This TCR was sampled from a man between 18 and 35 years old who had mild COVID-19 (a few samples of this study predate the infection). Cell type and time point are not known. CDR3: CASSFRASGGLETQYF. The CDR3 bases are TGTGCCAGCAGCTTCCGGGCTAGCGGGGGGCTAGAGACCCAGTACTTC.